Sequencing of this TCR beta chain was carried out in a study of T cells in Graves' hyperthyroidism and ophthalmopathy. Turning to the study itself: Once the initial diagnosis was made, peripheral blood was obtained before any treatment.

Amplified regions were TCR beta CDR3 sequences from RNA transcripts. HTBI primers were the set used in a first-round RT-PCR of the TCR CDR3. TCRdb reprocessed the multiplex PCR reads with MiXCR, giving one entry per CDR3 protein. The sample consists of about 530,000 distinct CDR3 sequences, over 15% of them appearing once. This clonotype has more than one count but fewer than ten. Subjects with ophthalmopathy showed a Clinical Activity Score no lower than 3, a NOSPECS grade no lower than 4, and a duration shorter than 3 months. Patients with uncontrolled infections, other autoimmune diseases, pregnancy or lactation were excluded. Diagnosis relied on clinical symptoms, serum thyroxine and TRAb, thyroid ultrasound and orbital computed tomography. The sample was blood. The source of this sequence is a woman in her late teens or twenties with Graves' ophthalmopathy.

DNA for the CDR3: TGTGCCAGCAGAGTTCCAGGGGGCGCGACAGATACGCAGTATTTT. It specifies CASRVPGGATDTQYF. This rearrangement joins TRBV5-6 to TRBJ2-3; 8 bases agree with TRBD1. The J segment lost 3 bases and the V segment lost 5 bases, leaving 8 bases of the junction unmatched. The CDR3 contains 15 residues. Per germline, CDR1 SGHDT and CDR2 YYEEEE. Full variable domain (rest looked up from reference TRBV5-6 and TRBJ2-3): DAGVTQSPTHLIKTRGQQVTLRCSPKSGHDTVSWYQQALGQGPQFIFQYYEEEERQRGNFPDRFSGHQFPNYSSELNVNALLLGDSALYLCASRVPGGATDTQYFGPGTRLTVL.